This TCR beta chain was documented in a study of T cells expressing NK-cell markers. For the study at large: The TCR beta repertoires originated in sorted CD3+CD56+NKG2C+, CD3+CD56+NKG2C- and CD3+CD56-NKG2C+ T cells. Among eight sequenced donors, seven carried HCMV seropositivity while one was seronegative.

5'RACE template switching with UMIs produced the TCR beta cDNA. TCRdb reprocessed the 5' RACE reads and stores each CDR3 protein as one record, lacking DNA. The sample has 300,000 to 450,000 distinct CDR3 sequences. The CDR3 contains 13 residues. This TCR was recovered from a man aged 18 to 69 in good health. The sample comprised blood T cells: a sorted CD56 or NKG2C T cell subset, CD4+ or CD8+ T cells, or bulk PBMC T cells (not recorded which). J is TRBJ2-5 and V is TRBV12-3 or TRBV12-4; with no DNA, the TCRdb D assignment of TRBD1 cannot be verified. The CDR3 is CASSSGSGGTQYF.